The 8 T cell receptor beta chains below come from one sample, sequenced in a study of identical twins. TCRdb recomputed calls from the 5' RACE reads with MiXCR, one row per CDR3 protein. The profile covers about 220,000 distinct CDR3 sequences, with approximately 7.3% appearing a single time and roughly 5.4% taken by the ten largest. These same records also appear under a second study, on yellow fever vaccine responses in identical twins.

Material for sequencing was CD8+ T cells sorted from blood. These receptors came from a young woman in good health.

The V and J genes are TRBV12-3 or TRBV12-4 and TRBJ2-1; D may be TRBD2 (5 bases). CDR3 size: 12 residues. The ends were cut back, 5 bases at V and 7 bases at J, with 9 bases in the middle. CDR3 residues: CASSITGNEQFF. CDR3 coding DNA: TGTGCCAGCAGTATAACGGGAAATGAGCAGTTCTTC.

This sequence joins TRBV20-1 and TRBJ2-1, with 11 bases that match TRBD2. Germline V gene sequence: CDR1 DFQATT, CDR2 SNEGSKA (reference sequence). This CDR3 spans 20 amino acids. Losses at the gene ends were 0 bases for V and 0 bases for J; bases not matched to a gene: 13. The CDR3: CSARDLVRLAGHSSYNEQFF. The CDR3 nucleotides read TGCAGTGCTAGAGATTTAGTGAGACTAGCGGGACATAGCTCCTACAATGAGCAGTTCTTC.

Many counts were recorded for this clonotype. The chain recombines TRBV6-1 with TRBJ2-1; 14 nucleotides agree with TRBD2. The trim removed 6 bases at V and 5 bases at J, leaving 12 bases unmatched. Germline V CDR1 and CDR2: MNHNS, SASEGT. CDR3 length equals 18 residues. CDR3 residues: CASSPGQPGLAGDNEQFF. Written as DNA, the CDR3 is TGTGCCAGCAGCCCCGGACAGCCGGGACTAGCGGGAGACAATGAGCAGTTCTTC.

The chain joins TRBV12-3 or TRBV12-4 to TRBJ1-4; 8 nucleotides agree with TRBD1. The ends lost 5 bases at V and 5 bases at J; junction bases unmatched: 7. The CDR3 totals 15 residues. The CDR3 DNA sequence: TGTGCCAGCAGTCCAGGGGGCGGTGTGAATGAAAAACTGTTTTTT. It translates to CASSPGGGVNEKLFF.

At least ten counts were recorded for this clonotype. The chain links TRBV20-1 to TRBJ1-4, with no clear D. The V and J ends lost 6 bases and 0 bases respectively, with 8 bases between them. The CDR3 has 13 residues. The germline CDR1 and CDR2 sequences are DFQATT and SNEGSKA (reference sequence). Here the CDR3 DNA reads TGCAGTGCCCCCGGGGCAACTAATGAAAAACTGTTTTTT. Protein product: CSAPGATNEKLFF.

This clonotype was recorded at least ten times. V usage is TRBV7-8 and J usage is TRBJ2-7; D is uncertain. Looked up from germline, CDR1 is SGHVS and CDR2 is FQNEAQ. This CDR3 has 13 residues. V shed 1 base and J shed 1 base, with 5 bases lying between them. The CDR3 loop is CASSLGVSYEQYV. In nucleotides, the CDR3 is TGTGCCAGCAGCTTAGGTGTGTCCTACGAGCAGTACGTC.

This clonotype was seen a few times. This rearrangement joins TRBV20-1 to TRBJ2-1; D ambiguous. This CDR3 region has 12 residues. Germline lookup yields CDR1 DFQATT and CDR2 SNEGSKA (reference sequence). V was trimmed by 5 bases and J by 10 bases, leaving 15 bases between them. This CDR3 reads CSAGLLAREQFF. The CDR3 DNA follows: TGCAGTGCTGGGCTTCTTGCCCGCGAGCAGTTCTTC.

This clonotype showed up many times. The chain is built from TRBV9 and TRBJ2-3; D is possibly TRBD2 (5 bases). Germline values: CDR1 SGDLS, CDR2 YYNGEE. The CDR3 is 19 residues long. V was pared by 0 bases and J by 3 bases, with 23 bases between. The CDR3 loop is CASSVADGMILRITDTQYF. The CDR3 coding sequence is TGTGCCAGCAGCGTAGCAGACGGGATGATTTTGCGGATTACAGATACGCAGTATTTT.